These 20 T cell receptor beta chains were all obtained from the same sample, sequenced in a study of cytomegalovirus exposure and HLA in healthy donors. Amplification used 60 Vbeta primers and 13 Jbeta primers. Data came from immunoSEQ multiplex PCR; TCRdb stores just in-frame clones and leaves some out. The sample records about 160,000 clones, 75% to 80% being singletons. Sequences were obtained from PBMCs. The source is a woman in her 50s in good health and CMV-seropositive.

A few counts support this clone. This specimen includes other DNA sequences encoding the same CDR3. This sequence joins TRBV12-5 and TRBJ2-2; 7 bases fit TRBD2. The CDR3 is made up of 19 amino acids. In germline, CDR1 is LGHNT, CDR2 FRNRAP. With 0 bases clipped from V and 6 bases from J, the junction kept 16 bases outside the gene matches. CDR3 region: CASGLVPSWSGNRSGELFF. DNA of the CDR3: TGTGCTAGTGGTTTGGTCCCCTCCTGGAGCGGGAATCGCTCCGGGGAGCTGTTTTTT.

The chain combines TRBV18 with TRBJ2-7; no reliable D call. CDR1 and CDR2 (germline): KGHSH, LQKENI. V dropped 5 bases and J dropped 3 bases, with 17 bases sitting between them. The CDR3 covers 15 residues. CDR3 residues: CASSRAPSFGYEQYF. The CDR3 DNA reads TGTGCCAGCTCAAGAGCCCCGTCCTTCGGCTACGAGCAGTACTTC.

V gene TRBV11-2 combines with J gene TRBJ2-3; D gene unclear. V gave up 5 bases and J gave up 0 bases, with 15 bases separating them. The CDR3 sequence is 16 residues long. From germline, CDR1 is SGHAT and CDR2 FQNNGV. CDR3 protein: CASSPGKWASTDTQYF. The CDR3 bases are TGTGCCAGCAGCCCCGGAAAATGGGCTAGCACAGATACGCAGTATTTT.

The rearrangement uses TRBV6-5 and TRBJ2-7; D perhaps matches TRBD1 (5 bases). CDR1 and CDR2 from the germline V gene are MNHEY and SVGAGI. The V end was cut by 5 bases, the J end by 0 bases, with 8 bases between. The CDR3 has 13 amino acids. The DNA of the CDR3 is TGTGCCAGCAGTCGACAGAGCTCCTACGAGCAGTACTTC. Translated, it gives CASSRQSSYEQYF.

In this sample, this clone turned up once. The genes are TRBV9 and TRBJ1-3, with a possible D match to TRBD1 (6 bases). Trimming left V 6 bases short and J 4 bases short, with 11 bases between. This CDR3 is 13 amino acids long. CDR1 and CDR2 (germline): SGDLS, YYNGEE. This CDR3 reads CASTGVRGNTIYF. In nucleotides, the CDR3 is TGTGCCAGCACAGGGGTACGAGGAAACACCATATATTTT.

The chain has TRBV2 and TRBJ1-6; 7 bases are shared with TRBD1. Looked up from germline, CDR1 is SNHLY and CDR2 is FYNNEI. This CDR3 has 15 amino acids. The CDR3 reads CAGRTGSSYNSPLHF. The CDR3 nucleotides are TGTGCGGGGAGGACAGGAAGCTCCTATAATTCACCCCTCCACTTT.

The chain recombines TRBV19 with TRBJ2-6, with 7 bases aligning to TRBD1. Losses at the gene ends were 5 bases for V and 2 bases for J; bases not matched to a gene: 3. CDR3 size: 15 residues. Germline V CDR1 and CDR2: LNHDA, SQIVND (reference sequence). The DNA for the CDR3 is TGTGCCAGTAGTCCAGGACAGGCTGGGGCCAACGTCCTGACTTTC. This gives the protein CASSPGQAGANVLTF.

This chain joins TRBV5-1 and TRBJ2-7; TRBD2 might be the D (6 bases). CDR1 and CDR2 (germline): SGHRS, YFSETQ. There are 14 residues in the CDR3. V was trimmed by 2 bases and J by 2 bases, leaving 11 bases between them. CDR3 DNA sequence: TGCGCCAGCAGCTTACAGGCGGGGCCCTACGAGCAGTACTTC. As protein: CASSLQAGPYEQYF.

CDR3 in amino acids: CASSAGPNQPQHF. Written as DNA, the CDR3 is TGTGCCAGCAGTGCAGGCCCCAATCAGCCCCAGCATTTT. V gene TRBV2 combines with J gene TRBJ1-5; D unclear. The CDR3 sequence is 13 residues long. Germline-derived CDR1 and CDR2 are SNHLY and FYNNEI. Trimming left V 4 bases short and J 3 bases short, with 7 bases between.

The V gene is TRBV4-1, the J gene TRBJ2-7, with D maybe TRBD2 (6 bases). The ends were cut back, 0 bases at V and 7 bases at J, with 10 bases in the middle. CDR3 length: 13 residues. Germline V gene sequence: CDR1 MGHRA, CDR2 YSYEKL. The CDR3 region is CASSQDLAGEQYF. The CDR3 nucleotides read TGCGCCAGCAGCCAAGATCTTGCGGGGGAGCAGTACTTC.

The CDR3 sequence is CASSQQGITSGNTIYF. CDR3 DNA: TGTGCCAGCAGCCAACAGGGAATTACCTCTGGAAACACCATATATTTT. The V and J genes are TRBV7-9 and TRBJ1-3; the D gene is possibly TRBD1 (6 bases). Trimming left V 5 bases short and J 0 bases short, with 14 bases between. The CDR3 runs 16 residues. Germline loops: CDR1 SEHNR, CDR2 FQNEAQ (reference sequence).

The rearrangement uses TRBV5-1 and TRBJ2-5; 10 bases align to TRBD2. This CDR3 spans 14 amino acids. Germline V gene data show CDR1 as SGHRS and CDR2 as YFSETQ. The J segment lost 5 bases and the V segment lost 6 bases, leaving 7 bases of the junction unmatched. The CDR3 reads CASTQLAGVETQYF. The CDR3 region has the DNA TGCGCCAGCACCCAGCTAGCGGGGGTGGAGACCCAGTACTTC. Full variable domain (missing parts from reference TRBV5-1 and TRBJ2-5): KAGVTQTPRYLIKTRGQQVTLSCSPISGHRSVSWYQQTPGQGLQFLFEYFSETQRNKGNFPGRFSGRQFSNSRSEMNVSTLELGDSALYLCASTQLAGVETQYFGPGTRLLVL.

This clone was picked up one time. V is TRBV7-2 and J is TRBJ1-1; D perhaps matches TRBD1 (5 bases). CDR1 SGHTA and CDR2 FQGNSA come from the germline V gene. The length of the CDR3 is 13 residues. Trimming took 4 bases from V and 6 from J, leaving 12 bases between them. DNA for the CDR3: TGTGCCAGCAGCTCTACTCGGGGGGCTGAAGCTTTCTTT. It specifies CASSSTRGAEAFF.

The rearrangement joins TRBV29-1 to TRBJ1-2; 10 nucleotides line up with TRBD1. Germline V CDR1 and CDR2: SQVTM, ANQGSEA. V was clipped by 6 bases and J by 1 base; unmatched bases: 2. The CDR3 is 13 amino acids. CDR3: CSVGTGVNYGYTF. CDR3 DNA: TGCAGCGTCGGGACAGGGGTTAACTATGGCTACACCTTC.

V gene TRBV4-3 combines with J gene TRBJ2-2, with D possibly TRBD1 on 6 matching bases. The ends were cut back, 5 bases at V and 6 bases at J, with 13 bases in the middle. Germline CDR1 is LGHNA and CDR2 is YSLEER. The CDR3 has 14 amino acids. The chain's CDR3 is CASSTDSRAGELFF. The DNA of the CDR3 is TGCGCCAGCAGCACGGACAGTCGGGCCGGGGAGCTGTTTTTT.

CDR3 loop: CAISEGAGGAEQYF. The CDR3 nucleotides read TGTGCCATCAGTGAAGGAGCGGGAGGAGCAGAGCAGTACTTC. The V and J genes are TRBV10-3 and TRBJ2-7, with 9 bases lining up with TRBD2. Unmatched junction bases numbered 7, after V lost 3 bases and J lost 7 bases. CDR3 length: 14 residues. Germline-derived CDR1 and CDR2 are ENHRY and SYGVKD.

The chain links TRBV28 to TRBJ1-1; TRBD1 is a possible D gene (6 bases). In germline, CDR1 is MDHEN, CDR2 SYDVKM. The length of the CDR3 is 15 residues. Between the trimmed V and J ends, which lost 3 bases and 0 bases, there was a span of 11 bases. The CDR3 protein is CASSLTGYMNTEAFF. In nucleotides, the CDR3 is TGTGCCAGCAGTTTGACAGGCTACATGAACACTGAAGCTTTCTTT.

The table lists this clone with a count of one. The DNA of the CDR3 is TGTGCCAGCAGCTTAGAACTAGAGAGCTATGGCTACACCTTC. Translating it yields CASSLELESYGYTF. The V call is TRBV7-9, the J call TRBJ1-2; D is ambiguous. CDR3 size: 14 residues. Germline V gives CDR1 SEHNR, CDR2 FQNEAQ (reference sequence). Trimming removed 1 base from V and 4 bases from J, with 10 bases in between.

The chain is built from TRBV1 and TRBJ2-4; TRBD2, the table's D call, was not compared with the DNA. TRBV1 is an annotated pseudogene. The CDR3 extends over 21 amino acids. The CDR3 region is CTSSQETQTSGRAGSKNIQYF. Here the CDR3 DNA reads TGCACCAGCAGCCAAGAAACTCAGACTAGCGGGAGGGCCGGTTCCAAAAACATTCAGTACTTC.

This clone was found a few times. The chain couples TRBV5-8 to TRBJ2-2; possibly TRBD2 for D (5 bases). Germline CDR1 reads SGHTS; CDR2 reads YDEGEE. Trimming left V 9 bases short and J 2 bases short, with 17 bases between. The CDR3 loop spans 15 amino acids. The CDR3 region has the DNA TGTGCCACCGGAGGCCCGTTTATTAACACCGGGGAGCTGTTTTTT. Encoded protein: CATGGPFINTGELFF.